One and the same sample provided the 13 T cell receptor beta chains below, sequenced in a study of T cell responses to AZD1222 COVID-19 vaccine. Method: immunoSEQ multiplex PCR; TCRdb's copy keeps in-frame clones and lacks some. The sample lists approximately 140,000 clones, 89% occurring once. The sample consisted of peripheral blood, taken on day 0 of AZD1222 vaccination. The origin of the receptors is an adult in good health.

V and J are TRBV7-2 and TRBJ1-2, with 9 bases that match TRBD1. CDR1 and CDR2 from the germline V gene are SGHTA and FQGNSA. With 3 bases clipped from V and 7 bases from J, the junction kept 9 bases outside the gene matches. The CDR3 has 15 residues. CDR3 DNA sequence: TGTGCCAGCAGCTTTGGACCGGGACAGGGTAGTGGCTACACCTTC. It encodes CASSFGPGQGSGYTF.

This rearrangement joins TRBV2 to TRBJ1-5, with 7 bases matching TRBD1. In germline, CDR1 is SNHLY, CDR2 FYNNEI. The CDR3 runs to 16 residues. Trimming cost V 7 bases and J 0 bases; bases outside gene matches: 9. CDR3 nucleotides: TGTGCCAGCACAAAAGACAGGGCCTATAGCAATCAGCCCCAGCATTTT. This sequence encodes CASTKDRAYSNQPQHF.

This CDR3 reads CASTGTGGTEAFF. Written as DNA, the CDR3 is TGTGCCAGCACCGGGACAGGGGGGACTGAAGCTTTCTTT. The chain is built from TRBV2 and TRBJ1-1; TRBD1 matches at 11 bases. Germline V gives CDR1 SNHLY, CDR2 FYNNEI. This CDR3 has 13 residues. The V gene end was trimmed by 7 bases and the J gene end by 5 bases; junction bases not matched to a gene: 3.

The chain employs TRBV10-3 and TRBJ2-5, with TRBD2 matching 7 bases. Germline loops: CDR1 ENHRY, CDR2 SYGVKD. The ends lost 3 bases at V and 2 bases at J; junction bases unmatched: 3. The CDR3 totals 14 residues. CDR3 sequence: CAISDLGGQETQYF. The CDR3 coding sequence is TGTGCCATCAGTGATTTGGGGGGGCAAGAGACCCAGTACTTC.

The CDR3, as DNA: TGTGCCAGCAGCCAGGAGGCGAAACCCGGGTGGGCTTTCTTT. As protein: CASSQEAKPGWAFF. This chain uses TRBV3-1 (or the pseudogene TRBV3-2) with TRBJ1-1; D unclear. The V end lost 3 bases, the J end lost 11 bases, and 19 bases lay between the germline ends. The germline CDR1 and CDR2 sequences are LGHDT and YNNKEL (reference sequence). The CDR3 runs to 14 residues.

The chain's CDR3 is CASSAEYSNQPQHF. CDR3 nucleotides: TGTGCCAGCAGTGCAGAATATAGCAATCAGCCCCAGCATTTT. The chain carries TRBV2 and TRBJ1-5; D unresolved. Trimming shortened V by 4 bases and J by 0 bases, and 7 bases separated the two germline ends. Per germline, CDR1 SNHLY and CDR2 FYNNEI. This CDR3 has 14 residues.

As regards this clone: Other DNA sequences from this sample encode an identical CDR3 as well. The genes are TRBV4-1 and TRBJ2-2, with 9 bases fitting TRBD1. Germline CDR1 MGHRA, CDR2 YSYEKL. CDR3 length equals 15 residues. V lost 1 base and J lost 4; bases outside the gene matches: 1. The CDR3 coding sequence is TGCGCCAGCAGCCAAGGGGACAGGGCCACCGGGGAGCTGTTTTTT. Amino acids: CASSQGDRATGELFF.

The chain combines TRBV5-4 with TRBJ2-2, with 12 bases lining up with TRBD2. Germline V gene lookup returns CDR1 SGHNT and CDR2 YYREEE (reference sequence). Losses at the gene ends were 5 bases for V and 0 bases for J; bases not matched to a gene: 8. The CDR3 consists of 18 residues. CDR3 protein: CASRAGTSGFANTGELFF. The DNA of the CDR3 is TGTGCCAGCAGGGCCGGGACTAGCGGGTTCGCGAACACCGGGGAGCTGTTTTTT.

The gene calls are TRBV19 and TRBJ2-7, with a weak D call TRBD2 (5 bases). V was pared by 4 bases and J by 8 bases, with 18 bases between. CDR1 LNHDA and CDR2 SQIVND come from the germline V gene (reference sequence). There are 14 residues in the CDR3. CDR3 protein: CASSTGNTHSKQYF. CDR3 nucleotide sequence: TGTGCCAGTAGTACCGGGAATACACACTCCAAGCAGTACTTC.

On this clone: This same CDR3 is encoded by further DNA sequences in the sample. The chain links TRBV28 to TRBJ2-1, with TRBD2 identical over 11 bases. After removal of 6 bases from V and 0 bases from J, the junction contained 4 bases not matched to a gene. This CDR3 is built from 16 residues. Germline V CDR1 and CDR2: MDHEN, SYDVKM. DNA for the CDR3: TGTGCCAGCAGAGGGCTAGCGGGAGGCTCCTACAATGAGCAGTTCTTC. Protein sequence: CASRGLAGGSYNEQFF.

The chain is built from TRBV28 and TRBJ2-5; TRBD2 aligns across 12 bases. Trimming removed 5 bases from V and 3 bases from J; junction bases left unmatched: 4. Per the germline V gene, CDR1 is MDHEN and CDR2 is SYDVKM. This CDR3 is built from 15 residues. The CDR3 region is CASSPWTSGKETQYF. CDR3 coding DNA: TGTGCCAGCAGTCCCTGGACTAGCGGGAAAGAGACCCAGTACTTC.

The genes are TRBV6-1 and TRBJ2-3, with D maybe TRBD2 (5 bases). The CDR3 length is 13 residues. V lost 5 bases to trimming and J lost 6 bases, with 12 bases between them. Germline V CDR1 and CDR2: MNHNS, SASEGT. CDR3 nucleotides: TGTGCCAGCAGTCTACTAGTAGCTGATACGCAGTATTTT. Encoded protein: CASSLLVADTQYF.

This rearrangement joins TRBV28 to TRBJ1-5; D call uncertain. Germline CDR1 reads MDHEN; CDR2 reads SYDVKM. Deletions cut 3 bases from V and 3 bases from J, with 12 bases between. CDR3 length: 15 amino acids. The CDR3 sequence: CASSFILGLNQPQHF. The DNA for the CDR3 is TGTGCCAGCAGTTTCATACTGGGCCTCAATCAGCCCCAGCATTTT.